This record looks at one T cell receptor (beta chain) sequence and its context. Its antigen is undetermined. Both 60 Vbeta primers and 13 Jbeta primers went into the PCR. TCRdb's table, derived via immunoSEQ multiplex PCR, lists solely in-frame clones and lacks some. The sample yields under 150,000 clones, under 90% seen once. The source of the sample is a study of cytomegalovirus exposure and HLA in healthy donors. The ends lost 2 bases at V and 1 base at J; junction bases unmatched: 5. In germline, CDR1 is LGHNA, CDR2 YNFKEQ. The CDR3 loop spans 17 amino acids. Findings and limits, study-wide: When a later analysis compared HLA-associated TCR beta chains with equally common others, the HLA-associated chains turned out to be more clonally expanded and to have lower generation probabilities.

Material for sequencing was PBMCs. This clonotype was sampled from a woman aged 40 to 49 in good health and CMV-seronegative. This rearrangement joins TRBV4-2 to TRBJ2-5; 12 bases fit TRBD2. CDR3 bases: TGTGCCAGCAGCCAACCGGGACTAGCGGGCCTCCAAGAGACCCAGTACTTC. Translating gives CASSQPGLAGLQETQYF.